This T cell receptor (beta chain) was profiled in a study of blood T cell repertoires in COVID-19 (dated by TCRdb to between 2020 and 2021). Background on the whole study: Samples from collaborators originated in the United States, Italy and Spain and spanned both the acute and convalescent phases of COVID-19. The prospective study material was composed of cDNA or gDNA derived from T cells, B-cell-depleted T cells, or PBMCs. Deeply sampled blood TCRbeta repertoires from subjects exposed to, actively infected with, or recovered from COVID-19 were included in the dataset. The repertoires were made available in a free public database intended to serve as a resource for research on the immune response to SARS-CoV-2. Samples were obtained from the ongoing ImmuneRACE study (first 160 participants) and from 1,200 or so subjects provided by 6 global collaborators. The sample metadata nearly always contained a de-identified subject ID, COVID-19 status, age in years and sex. Where available, HLA class I and class II types were taken from metadata supplied by the sample provider and were not determined by assay-based typing.

In the prospective study, participants were about 18 to 95 years old, resided in about two dozen geographic areas of the United States, and were enrolled through a virtual design. In the prospective study, cohorts were assigned on the basis of participant-reported clinical history obtained from a screening survey and a study questionnaire. Recovered participants in ImmuneRACE Cohort 3 were defined as having two consecutive negative NP/OP PCR tests, clearance from a healthcare professional, or resolution of symptoms. Mobile phlebotomists in the prospective study collected whole blood, serum and a nasopharyngeal or oropharyngeal swab from every participant. Prospective study participants could optionally give additional blood draws and questionnaires over a 2-month period. Before DNA extraction, prospective study blood samples were shipped either frozen or at room temperature. At the junction V is shortened by 4 bases and J by 6 bases, with 21 bases in between. The CDR1 and CDR2 encoded by the germline V gene (reference sequence) are SGHNT and YYREEE. Measured from the cysteine to the phenylalanine, the CDR3 is 16 residues long. The only DNA kept is the CDR3, 48 bases in frame from the first base.

Of note for this clone: The clone's antigen remains unknown. No base quality values were provided; no much bigger clone lies one nucleotide off.

The immunoSEQ Assay, a bias-controlled multiplex PCR, was used to amplify TCRbeta CDR3 regions from genomic DNA. The authors' analysis ran thus. The number of nucleated cells in each sample was estimated from the amplification of reference gene primers within the assay. To quantify the absolute abundance of each unique TCRbeta CDR3 rearrangement, sequence reads were collapsed and filtered. For each sample, productive Simpson clonality was calculated by taking the square root of Simpson's diversity index across productive rearrangements. TCRdb took over this immuneACCESS table, retaining in-frame rearrangements with V and J assigned. Such tables are incomplete; in checked studies, under half of the missing clones stem from an unresolved V gene, and the remainder is unexplained. The V and J calls and clone size were taken over from that table, and D and trimming were inferred from the DNA. Present in this sample are approximately 150,000 clones, 70% to 90% of which were seen just once. The top ten constitute 4.5% to 7.5% of the sample.

Broader findings and caveats from the paper: The amount of clinical and demographic metadata varied by source and participant and was provided uncurated.

Sequenced material: PBMCs or T cells enriched from blood (not recorded which). The V gene is TRBV5-4 and the J gene is TRBJ2-3, and perhaps TRBD1 as D gene, on 7 matching bases. The clonotype originates from a man in his forties who had recovered from COVID-19. The bases are TGTGCCAGCAGCCCGCTGGCCAGGGGGGCCGGGGATACGCAGTATTTT. It specifies CASSPLARGAGDTQYF.